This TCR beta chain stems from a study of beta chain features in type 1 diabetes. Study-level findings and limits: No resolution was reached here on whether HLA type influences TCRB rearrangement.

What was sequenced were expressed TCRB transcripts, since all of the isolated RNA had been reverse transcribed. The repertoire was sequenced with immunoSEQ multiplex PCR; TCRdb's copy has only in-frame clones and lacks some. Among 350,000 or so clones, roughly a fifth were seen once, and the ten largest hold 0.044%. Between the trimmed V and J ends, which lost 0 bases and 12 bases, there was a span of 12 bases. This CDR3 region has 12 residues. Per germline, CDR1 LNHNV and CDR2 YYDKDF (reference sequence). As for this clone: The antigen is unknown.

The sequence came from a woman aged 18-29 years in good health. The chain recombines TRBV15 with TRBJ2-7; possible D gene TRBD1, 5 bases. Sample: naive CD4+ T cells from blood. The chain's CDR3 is CATSRDQQDPYF. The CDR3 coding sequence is TGTGCCACCAGCAGAGATCAACAGGACCCGTACTTC.